This T cell receptor beta chain was sequenced in a study of CD8 T cells in Susac syndrome. Points on this clonotype: Its cognate antigen is unknown.

Germline V gene data show CDR1 as SGDLS and CDR2 as YYNGEE. The CDR3 is 16 residues long. The J segment lost 8 bases and the V segment lost 4 bases, leaving 9 bases of the junction unmatched. Random hexamers were used to reverse transcribe an amount of about 0.5 to 1 ug RNA. TCR beta CDR3 was amplified by immunoSEQ covering 54 Vbeta and 13 Jbeta. TCRdb analysed the immunoSEQ multiplex PCR reads with MiXCR anew, one entry per CDR3 protein. The sample consists of nearly 200,000 distinct CDR3 sequences, about 96% of them appearing once. Sequencing of TCR beta, carried out with a high-throughput approach, was applied to CD8+ and CD4+ T cells from the blood. Through negative isolation, CD4+ and CD8+ T cells were obtained, while TEMRA cells were enriched using FACS. Overall study results and limits: TCR sequencing and HLA analysis covered a relatively small number of individuals.

This receptor was identified in a human donor with multiple sclerosis. The sample taken for sequencing was CD4+ T cells from PBMCs. The chain couples TRBV9 to TRBJ2-3; 14 bases map to TRBD2. CDR3 coding DNA: TGTGCCAGCAGCCCGCTAGGGGGACTAGCGGGGGTTACGCAGTATTTT. Protein sequence: CASSPLGGLAGVTQYF. Complete variable domain (other parts from reference TRBV9 and TRBJ2-3): DSGVTQTPKHLITATGQRVTLRCSPRSGDLSVYWYQQSLDQGLQFLIQYYNGEERAKGNILERFSAQQFPDLHSELNLSSLELGDSALYFCASSPLGGLAGVTQYFGPGTRLTVL.